A selection of T cell receptor beta chains follows, all from one sample in a study of vaccination effects on CD4 cells after COVID-19. This table comes from immunoSEQ multiplex PCR, and its TCRdb copy is limited to in-frame clones, with some not included. The repertoire holds 30,000 to 45,000 clones, with more than 60% as singletons. Their antigens are not known. Sequencing used CD4+ T cells from PBMCs cultured with SARS-CoV-2 spike peptides, obtained before COVID-19 vaccination. All receptors come from a human donor who received a COVID-19 vaccine. CDR3s leave out the opening cysteine and the closing phenylalanine or tryptophan. The order of the fields is V gene, J gene, clone size, CDR3 protein. Size values are once, few and many counts, or a class for expanded clones, and some rows have none.

v_call: TRBV24-1
j_call: TRBJ2-5
clone_size: .
cdr3_aa: ATSSGGGETQY

v_call: TRBV5-4
j_call: TRBJ1-1
clone_size: .
cdr3_aa: ASSRTGGTEAF

v_call: TRBV27
j_call: TRBJ1-1
clone_size: .
cdr3_aa: ASSPGLPRGAF

v_call: TRBV6-5
j_call: TRBJ2-5
clone_size: .
cdr3_aa: ASGLAGLETQY

v_call: TRBV6-6
j_call: TRBJ2-4
clone_size: .
cdr3_aa: ASTDSDKNIQY

v_call: TRBV3-1/TRBV3-2
j_call: TRBJ2-7
clone_size: .
cdr3_aa: ASSQDSGTEQY

v_call: TRBV10-3
j_call: TRBJ1-6
clone_size: .
cdr3_aa: AISQDALGSPLH

v_call: TRBV5-1
j_call: TRBJ2-2
clone_size: .
cdr3_aa: ASSFGPNTGELF

v_call: TRBV18
j_call: TRBJ1-6
clone_size: few
cdr3_aa: ASSPTDTYNSPLH

v_call: TRBV2
j_call: TRBJ2-1
clone_size: .
cdr3_aa: ASRRLAGGFANEQF

v_call: TRBV6-5
j_call: TRBJ2-7
clone_size: few
cdr3_aa: ASRGGQGTGEQY

v_call: TRBV20-1
j_call: TRBJ1-2
clone_size: .
cdr3_aa: SASSGERYT

v_call: TRBV5-1
j_call: TRBJ2-3
clone_size: .
cdr3_aa: ASSWTAARTDTQY

v_call: TRBV25-1
j_call: TRBJ1-2
clone_size: .
cdr3_aa: ASSERDRDGYT

v_call: TRBV5-5
j_call: TRBJ2-1
clone_size: .
cdr3_aa: ASSFALAGGSEQF

v_call: TRBV3-1/TRBV3-2
j_call: TRBJ1-4
clone_size: .
cdr3_aa: ASSQSEKLF

v_call: TRBV7-9
j_call: TRBJ1-2
clone_size: .
cdr3_aa: ASSNLTGNYGYT

v_call: TRBV27
j_call: TRBJ1-2
clone_size: .
cdr3_aa: ASSFYPGQHYGYT

v_call: TRBV6-2/TRBV6-3
j_call: TRBJ1-5
clone_size: .
cdr3_aa: ASSYDSNQPQH

v_call: TRBV5-1
j_call: TRBJ1-4
clone_size: .
cdr3_aa: ASSLSGGRDEKLF

v_call: TRBV7-9
j_call: TRBJ2-7
clone_size: once
cdr3_aa: ASSQGSYEQY

v_call: TRBV5-1
j_call: TRBJ1-1
clone_size: few
cdr3_aa: ASSLGDTYTEAF

v_call: TRBV29-1
j_call: TRBJ2-3
clone_size: .
cdr3_aa: SVENWGRSDTQY

v_call: TRBV7-6
j_call: TRBJ2-3
clone_size: few
cdr3_aa: ASSLATSGIPDTQY

v_call: TRBV20-1
j_call: TRBJ1-5
clone_size: .
cdr3_aa: SASSWTGDNQPQH

v_call: TRBV7-3
j_call: TRBJ2-3
clone_size: .
cdr3_aa: ASSLPSGSTDTQY

v_call: TRBV4-1
j_call: TRBJ2-7
clone_size: .
cdr3_aa: ASSQERALYEQY